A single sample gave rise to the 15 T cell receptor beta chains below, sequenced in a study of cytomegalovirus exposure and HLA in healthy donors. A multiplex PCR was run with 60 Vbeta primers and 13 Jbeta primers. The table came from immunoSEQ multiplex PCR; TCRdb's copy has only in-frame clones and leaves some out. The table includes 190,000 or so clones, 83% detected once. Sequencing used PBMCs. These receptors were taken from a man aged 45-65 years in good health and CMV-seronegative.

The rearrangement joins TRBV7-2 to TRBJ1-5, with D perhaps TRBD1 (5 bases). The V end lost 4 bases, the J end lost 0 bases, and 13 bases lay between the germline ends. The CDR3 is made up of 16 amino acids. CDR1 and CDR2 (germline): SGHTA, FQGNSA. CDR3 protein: CASSSQGHPSNQPQHF. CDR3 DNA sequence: TGTGCCAGCAGCTCGCAGGGTCATCCTAGCAATCAGCCCCAGCATTTT.

CDR3 coding DNA: TGTGCCAGCAGCTTAAGCGGGGGGCTGGGGACTGAAGCTTTCTTT. Translating it yields CASSLSGGLGTEAFF. This sequence joins TRBV7-3 and TRBJ1-1; D may be TRBD1 (6 bases). Deletions cut 1 base from V and 5 bases from J, with 14 bases between. In germline, CDR1 is SGHTA, CDR2 FQGTGA. The CDR3 consists of 15 residues.

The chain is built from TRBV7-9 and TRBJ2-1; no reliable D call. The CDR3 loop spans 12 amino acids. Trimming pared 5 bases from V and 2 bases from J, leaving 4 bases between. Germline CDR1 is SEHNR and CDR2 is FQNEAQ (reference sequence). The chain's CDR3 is CASSPTYNEQFF. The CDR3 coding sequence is TGTGCCAGCAGCCCCACCTACAATGAGCAGTTCTTC. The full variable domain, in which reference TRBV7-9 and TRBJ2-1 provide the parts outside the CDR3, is DTGVSQNPRHKITKRGQNVTFRCDPISEHNRLYWYRQTLGQGPEFLTYFQNEAQLEKSRLLSDRFSAERPKGSFSTLEIQRTEQGDSAMYLCASSPTYNEQFFGPGTRLTVL.

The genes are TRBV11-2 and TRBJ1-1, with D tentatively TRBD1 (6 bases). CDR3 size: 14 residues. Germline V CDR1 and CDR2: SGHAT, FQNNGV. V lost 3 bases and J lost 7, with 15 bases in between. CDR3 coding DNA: TGTGCCAGCAGCTTTGACTACAGGGTAGGTGAAGCTTTCTTT. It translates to CASSFDYRVGEAFF.

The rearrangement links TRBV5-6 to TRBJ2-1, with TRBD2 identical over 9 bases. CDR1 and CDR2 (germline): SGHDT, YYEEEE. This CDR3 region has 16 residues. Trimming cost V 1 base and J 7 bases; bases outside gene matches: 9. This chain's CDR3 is CASSLRGGGARNEQFF. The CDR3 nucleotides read TGTGCCAGCAGCTTGCGGGGCGGGGGGGCGAGGAATGAGCAGTTCTTC.

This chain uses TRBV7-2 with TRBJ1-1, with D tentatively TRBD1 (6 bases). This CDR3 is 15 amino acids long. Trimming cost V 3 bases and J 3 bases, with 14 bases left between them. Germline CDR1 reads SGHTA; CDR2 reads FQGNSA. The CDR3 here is CASSLTGGADTEAFF. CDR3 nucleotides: TGTGCCAGCAGCTTGACGGGGGGGGCGGACACTGAAGCTTTCTTT.

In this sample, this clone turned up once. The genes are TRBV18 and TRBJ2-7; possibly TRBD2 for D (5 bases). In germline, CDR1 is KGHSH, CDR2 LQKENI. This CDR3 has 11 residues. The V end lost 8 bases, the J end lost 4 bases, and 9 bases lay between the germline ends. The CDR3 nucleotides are TGTGCCAGCGCAAGCGGTTACGAGCAGTACTTC. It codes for CASASGYEQYF.

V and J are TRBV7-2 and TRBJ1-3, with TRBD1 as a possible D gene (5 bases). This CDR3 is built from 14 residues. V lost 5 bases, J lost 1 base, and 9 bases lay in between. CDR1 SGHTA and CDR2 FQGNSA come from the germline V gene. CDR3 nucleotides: TGTGCCAGCAGCCGAGACAGATCTGGAAACACCATATATTTT. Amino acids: CASSRDRSGNTIYF.

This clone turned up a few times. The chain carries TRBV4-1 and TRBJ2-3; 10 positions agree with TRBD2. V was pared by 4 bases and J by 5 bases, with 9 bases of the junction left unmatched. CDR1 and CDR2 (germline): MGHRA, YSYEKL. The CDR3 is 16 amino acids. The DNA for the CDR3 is TGCGCCAGCAGCCTGAGCGGGGGGGCCGGGAAAGATACGCAGTATTTT. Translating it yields CASSLSGGAGKDTQYF.

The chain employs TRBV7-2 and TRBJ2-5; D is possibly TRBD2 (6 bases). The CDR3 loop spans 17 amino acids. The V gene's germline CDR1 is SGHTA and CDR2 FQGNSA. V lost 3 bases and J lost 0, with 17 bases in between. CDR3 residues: CASSLVSGGTNQETQYF. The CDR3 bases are TGTGCCAGCAGCTTGGTATCCGGCGGGACCAACCAAGAGACCCAGTACTTC.

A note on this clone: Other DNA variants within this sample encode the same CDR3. The chain's CDR3 is CASSYSGSPLHF. CDR3 DNA: TGTGCCAGCAGTTATTCGGGATCACCCCTCCACTTT. V usage is TRBV6-5 and J usage is TRBJ1-6; unclear D gene. Germline V gene data show CDR1 as MNHEY and CDR2 as SVGAGI. V lost 3 bases and J 10 bases, leaving 7 bases between the germline ends. The CDR3 totals 12 residues.

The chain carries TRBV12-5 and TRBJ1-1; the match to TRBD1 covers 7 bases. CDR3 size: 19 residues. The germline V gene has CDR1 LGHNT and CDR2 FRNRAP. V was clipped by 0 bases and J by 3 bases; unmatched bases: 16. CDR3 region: CASGLVQGTVLGYDTEAFF. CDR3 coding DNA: TGTGCTAGTGGTTTGGTACAAGGGACAGTGTTAGGCTACGACACTGAAGCTTTCTTT.

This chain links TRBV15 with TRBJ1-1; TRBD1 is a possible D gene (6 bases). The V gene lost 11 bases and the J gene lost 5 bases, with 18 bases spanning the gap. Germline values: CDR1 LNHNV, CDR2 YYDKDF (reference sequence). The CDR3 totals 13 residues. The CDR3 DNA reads TGTGCCGCCCGGGCAGGGGAGGGAACTGAAGCTTTCTTT. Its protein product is CAARAGEGTEAFF.

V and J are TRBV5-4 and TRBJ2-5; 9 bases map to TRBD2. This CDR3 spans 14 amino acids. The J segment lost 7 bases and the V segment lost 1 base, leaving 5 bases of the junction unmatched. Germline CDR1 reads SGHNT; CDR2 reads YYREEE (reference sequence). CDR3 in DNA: TGTGCCAGCAGCTTGATGGGACTAGCAGGGACCCAGTACTTC. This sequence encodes CASSLMGLAGTQYF.

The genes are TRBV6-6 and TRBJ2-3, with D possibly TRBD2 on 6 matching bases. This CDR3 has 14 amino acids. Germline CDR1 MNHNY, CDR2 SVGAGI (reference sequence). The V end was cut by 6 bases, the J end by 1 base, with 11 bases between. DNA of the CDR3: TGTGCCAGCAGATTCGGGGGAGGCACAGATACGCAGTATTTT. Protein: CASRFGGGTDTQYF.